A single sample gave rise to the 32 T cell receptor beta chains below, sequenced in a study of T-cell reconstitution after alpha-beta-depleted transplantation in children. Their antigens remain unidentified. Preparation of the TCRbeta library involved a method that used unique molecular identifiers. TCRdb passed the PCR reads through MiXCR, listing each CDR3 protein once. The table has approximately 300,000 distinct CDR3 sequences, approximately 7.3% seen once. Study-wide points: T-cell counts and diversity at one year post-transplant came mainly from newly produced T cells.

The specimen was peripheral blood, collected 360 days after TCRalphabeta/CD19-depleted stem cell transplant. These receptors were obtained from a female patient aged 2-15 years who had a stem cell transplant for Fanconi anemia, so the T cells may come from the graft donor.

This clonotype was counted a few times. This chain uses TRBV7-2 with TRBJ2-3; 7 bases are a match to TRBD2. The length of the CDR3 is 16 residues. The germline gives CDR1 SGHTA, CDR2 FQGNSA. Trimming took 0 bases from V and 7 from J; bases not matched to a gene: 10. The CDR3 spells CASSLASTGGENTQYF. CDR3 nucleotide sequence: TGTGCCAGCAGCTTAGCCTCGACTGGGGGGGAAAATACGCAGTATTTT.

The chain has TRBV28 and TRBJ2-7; D is undetermined. CDR1 is MDHEN and CDR2 is SYDVKM in the germline V gene. Trimming took off 3 bases at V and 6 bases at J, with 12 bases between the two ends. The CDR3 totals 13 residues. The CDR3 protein is CASSLMLGSEQYV. The CDR3 coding sequence is TGTGCCAGCAGTTTGATGTTGGGAAGCGAGCAGTACGTC.

This CDR3 is CASSPLSQGSVYNEQFF. The CDR3 nucleotides are TGTGCCAGCTCACCTCTTAGTCAGGGGTCTGTCTACAATGAGCAGTTCTTC. V is TRBV18 and J is TRBJ2-1, with a possible D match to TRBD1 (6 bases). The CDR3 is 17 amino acids. The germline gives CDR1 KGHSH, CDR2 LQKENI. The V end was cut by 3 bases, the J end by 3 bases, with 18 bases between.

Many counts were recorded for this clonotype. The V call is TRBV7-3, the J call TRBJ2-1, with TRBD2 matching 12 bases. CDR1 and CDR2 (germline): SGHTA, FQGTGA. The CDR3 sequence is 14 residues long. V gave up 3 bases and J gave up 8 bases; unmatched junction bases: 2. CDR3 bases: TGTGCCAGCAGCTTTGGACTAGCGGGATATGAGCAGTTCTTC. This codes for CASSFGLAGYEQFF. Full variable domain (remainder filled in from reference TRBV7-3 and TRBJ2-1): GAGVSQTPSNKVTEKGKYVELRCDPISGHTALYWYRQSLGQGPEFLIYFQGTGAADDSGLPNDRFFAVRPEGSVSTLKIQRTERGDSAVYLCASSFGLAGYEQFFGPGTRLTVL.

The table lists this clonotype with a few counts. The rearrangement uses TRBV4-3 and TRBJ2-3; 9 bases are shared with TRBD2. In germline, CDR1 is LGHNA, CDR2 YSLEER. This CDR3 is built from 15 residues. V lost 1 base to trimming and J lost 5 bases; unmatched junction nucleotides: 4. The CDR3 loop reads CASSQGLAVGDTQYF. DNA for the CDR3: TGCGCCAGCAGCCAAGGACTAGCGGTTGGAGATACGCAGTATTTT.

This clonotype has a count of ten or more. The rearrangement joins TRBV20-1 to TRBJ1-6; 7 bases agree with TRBD1. Looked up from germline, CDR1 is DFQATT and CDR2 is SNEGSKA (reference sequence). With 1 base clipped from V and 5 bases from J, the junction kept 20 bases outside the gene matches. The CDR3 totals 20 residues. DNA for the CDR3: TGCAGTGCTAGAGTGGGGCCGGGGACAGCCCTAGGCCTGAATAATTCACCCCTCCACTTT. Its protein is CSARVGPGTALGLNNSPLHF.

This clonotype was counted a few times. The CDR3 DNA reads TGTGCCAGTACTAGATCCTACAATGAGCAGTTCTTC. Its protein product is CASTRSYNEQFF. This rearrangement joins TRBV6-1 to TRBJ2-1; maybe TRBD2 (5 bases). This CDR3 has 12 residues. V was shortened by 9 bases and J by 1 base, with 7 bases between the two germline ends. Per the germline V gene, CDR1 is MNHNS and CDR2 is SASEGT.

V gene TRBV27 combines with J gene TRBJ2-5, with D possibly matching TRBD2 (6 bases). The CDR3 runs to 15 residues. CDR1 is MNHEY and CDR2 is SMNVEV in the germline V gene (reference sequence). Trimming removed 5 bases from V and 5 bases from J, with 18 bases in between. The CDR3 DNA sequence: TGTGCCAGCAGTCCTGGGGCGGGACTTGGGGAGACCCAGTACTTC. Its translation: CASSPGAGLGETQYF.

The sample holds many counts of this clonotype. The chain is built from TRBV6-2 or TRBV6-3 and TRBJ2-5, with 8 positions matching TRBD1. The CDR3 spans 12 residues. The germline V gene has CDR1 MNHEY and CDR2 SVGEGT. The junction had 2 bases not matched to a gene; V was cut back by 6 bases and J by 5 bases. This CDR3 reads CASRDRVETQYF. In DNA, the CDR3 is TGTGCCAGCAGGGACAGGGTGGAGACCCAGTACTTC.

This clonotype was counted at least ten times. The V call is TRBV20-1, the J call TRBJ2-3, with unresolved D. Germline assignment: CDR1 DFQATT and CDR2 SNEGSKA (reference sequence). The length of the CDR3 is 12 residues. Between the trimmed V and J ends, which lost 3 bases and 6 bases, there was a span of 10 bases. The CDR3 sequence is CSAREGPDTQYF. The CDR3 DNA reads TGCAGTGCTAGGGAAGGTCCGGATACGCAGTATTTT.

The J gene is TRBJ1-2, the V gene TRBV11-2; perhaps TRBD1 as D (6 bases). This CDR3 has 16 residues. V was cut by 3 bases and J by 5 bases, with 19 bases left in between. Germline V gene data show CDR1 as SGHAT and CDR2 as FQNNGV. The CDR3 DNA reads as TGTGCCAGCAGCTTCTCCCACTCGGGGGCATGGTATGGCTACACCTTC. Translating it yields CASSFSHSGAWYGYTF.

The chain recombines TRBV11-1 with TRBJ2-1; 11 bases fit TRBD1. CDR1 is SGHAT and CDR2 is FQDESV in the germline V gene (reference sequence). V lost 5 bases to trimming and J lost 8 bases; unmatched junction nucleotides: 8. The CDR3 is made up of 15 amino acids. The CDR3 spells CASSPRTGGLDEQFF. Here the CDR3 DNA reads TGTGCCAGCAGCCCCCGGACAGGGGGCTTGGATGAGCAGTTCTTC.

The genes are TRBV5-1 and TRBJ1-2, with 9 bases that match TRBD1. Per the germline V gene, CDR1 is SGHRS and CDR2 is YFSETQ. Trimming at V came to 4 bases and at J to 4 bases, leaving 5 bases not matched to a gene. The CDR3 sequence is 14 residues long. CDR3: CASSGDRGTYGYTF. As DNA, the CDR3 is TGCGCCAGCAGCGGTGACAGGGGGACCTATGGCTACACCTTC. The full variable domain, completed using reference TRBV5-1 and TRBJ1-2, is KAGVTQTPRYLIKTRGQQVTLSCSPISGHRSVSWYQQTPGQGLQFLFEYFSETQRNKGNFPGRFSGRQFSNSRSEMNVSTLELGDSALYLCASSGDRGTYGYTFGSGTRLTVV.

In its sample, this clonotype is medium-sized. V gene TRBV12-3 or TRBV12-4 combines with J gene TRBJ1-5; D call uncertain. The CDR3 spans 13 residues. V lost 3 bases to trimming and J lost 6 bases, with 9 bases between them. As DNA, the CDR3 is TGTGCCAGCAGTTTGGCCACTTTTCAGCCCCAGCATTTT. Amino acid sequence: CASSLATFQPQHF.

As for this clonotype: A much larger clone lies one base from this, so it may be a read error. This CDR3 is CSSTSGGEETQYF. In DNA form, the CDR3 reads TGCAGTTCAACTAGCGGGGGGGAAGAGACCCAGTACTTC. This chain uses TRBV20-1 with TRBJ2-5; 13 bases are shared with TRBD2. CDR3 length equals 13 residues. The trim removed 8 bases at V and 3 bases at J, leaving 3 bases unmatched. From germline, CDR1 is DFQATT and CDR2 SNEGSKA (reference sequence).

This clonotype was seen at least ten times. This chain joins TRBV4-1 and TRBJ1-1, with 8 bases matching TRBD1. The CDR3 sequence is 16 residues long. The ends lost 3 bases at V and 4 bases at J; junction bases unmatched: 10. Germline CDR1 reads MGHRA; CDR2 reads YSYEKL. CDR3 nucleotide sequence: TGCGCCAGCAGCCATACAAGGGACAGGCCAGGCACTGAAGCTTTCTTT. It yields the protein CASSHTRDRPGTEAFF.

Ten or more counts support this clonotype. The J gene is TRBJ2-1, the V gene TRBV6-4; a possible D gene is TRBD1 (5 bases). Germline values: CDR1 MRHNA, CDR2 SNTAGT. The CDR3 contains 12 residues. V was shortened by 4 bases and J by 8 bases, with 9 bases between the two germline ends. The CDR3 region is CASSGSGHEQFF. The CDR3 nucleotides read TGTGCCAGCAGTGGGTCAGGGCATGAGCAGTTCTTC.

This chain connects TRBV4-3 to TRBJ2-5; D is uncertain. The germline CDR1 and CDR2 sequences are LGHNA and YSLEER. V gave up 2 bases and J gave up 0 bases, with 13 bases separating them. The CDR3 spans 16 residues. CDR3 DNA sequence: TGCGCCAGCAGCCAAAAGGTCGGACCGAACCAAGAGACCCAGTACTTC. It translates to CASSQKVGPNQETQYF.

V is TRBV4-2 and J is TRBJ2-2, with TRBD2 identical over 8 bases. The ends lost 4 bases at V and 1 base at J; junction bases unmatched: 14. Germline assignment: CDR1 LGHNA and CDR2 YNFKEQ. CDR3 size: 19 residues. CDR3 nucleotides: TGTGCCAGCAGCCGCCTCATACAACAGCGGGGGTGGAACACCGGGGAGCTGTTTTTT. Translating gives CASSRLIQQRGWNTGELFF.

CDR3: CASRLDYFTDTQYF. As DNA, the CDR3 is TGTGCCAGCAGACTGGACTATTTCACAGATACGCAGTATTTT. V usage is TRBV12-3 or TRBV12-4 and J usage is TRBJ2-3, with D tentatively TRBD2 (6 bases). CDR3 size: 14 residues. V was clipped by 6 bases and J by 2 bases, with 12 bases between them.

This clonotype was found many times. The rearrangement joins TRBV10-3 to TRBJ1-1; 9 bases align to TRBD1. The germline V gene encodes CDR1 ENHRY and CDR2 SYGVKD. The V and J ends lost 6 bases and 6 bases, in that order; junction bases with no gene match: 11. This CDR3 spans 15 amino acids. The CDR3 reads CAIRAKGDRVAEAFF. The CDR3 DNA reads as TGTGCCATCAGGGCCAAGGGGGACAGGGTGGCTGAAGCTTTCTTT.

This clonotype has a handful of counts. The gene calls are TRBV6-5 and TRBJ1-2; 10 bases match TRBD1. J gave up 8 bases and V 0 bases, and 9 bases lay outside the gene matches. CDR1 and CDR2 (germline): MNHEY, SVGAGI. CDR3 length equals 16 residues. CDR3 region: CASSYSPDRGTYGYTF. CDR3 nucleotides: TGTGCCAGCAGTTACTCGCCGGACAGGGGGACCTACGGCTACACCTTC.

This clonotype was seen a handful of times. V is TRBV4-1 and J is TRBJ1-2; weak D call: TRBD1 (5 bases). The V and J ends lost 6 bases and 4 bases respectively, with 15 bases between them. CDR3 length: 14 residues. CDR1 MGHRA and CDR2 YSYEKL come from the germline V gene. CDR3 protein: CASRNPGEFYGYTF. In DNA, the CDR3 is TGCGCCAGCAGGAACCCGGGGGAGTTCTATGGCTACACCTTC.

This clonotype was seen many times. The chain links TRBV20-1 to TRBJ1-1, with D unresolved. V shed 7 bases and J shed 1 base, with 7 bases lying between them. CDR3 length: 11 residues. Looked up from germline, CDR1 is DFQATT and CDR2 is SNEGSKA (reference sequence). Written as DNA, the CDR3 is TGCAGTGTTTCAGGGAACACTGAAGCTTTCTTT. Translation gives CSVSGNTEAFF.

The chain employs TRBV20-1 and TRBJ2-7; D perhaps matches TRBD1 (6 bases). V was trimmed by 0 bases and J by 3 bases, leaving 18 bases between them. Germline assignment: CDR1 DFQATT and CDR2 SNEGSKA (reference sequence). The CDR3 length is 16 residues. The CDR3 DNA is TGCAGTGCTAGAGATCAGCTCCAGGGGCGAAACTACGAGCAGTACTTC. This encodes CSARDQLQGRNYEQYF.

With regard to this clonotype: A much larger clone lies one base from this, so it may be a read error. The V gene is TRBV18, the J gene TRBJ1-1; unclear D gene. CDR1 and CDR2 from the germline V gene are KGHSH and LQKENI. The CDR3 consists of 18 residues. Trimming pared 3 bases from V and 0 bases from J, leaving 20 bases between. The CDR3 nucleotides read TGTGCCAGCTCACCTCTGGGAACCGGACGGCTAATGAACACTGAAGCTTTCTTT. Its protein is CASSPLGTGRLMNTEAFF.

This rearrangement joins TRBV5-1 to TRBJ1-6; tentatively, D is TRBD1 (5 bases). This CDR3 contains 15 residues. V lost 6 bases and J lost 5, with 15 bases in between. Germline V gene sequence: CDR1 SGHRS, CDR2 YFSETQ. CDR3 sequence (DNA): TGCGCCAGCACCAAGCTGGGGGTGGATAATTCACCCCTCCACTTT. This translates into CASTKLGVDNSPLHF.

At least ten counts were recorded for this clonotype. The chain uses TRBV5-1 and TRBJ1-2, with TRBD1 as a possible D gene (5 bases). Germline V gene lookup returns CDR1 SGHRS and CDR2 YFSETQ. This CDR3 has 16 residues. Trimming removed 4 bases at V and 7 bases at J, with 23 bases between. CDR3 bases: TGCGCCAGCAGCCTGGGATGGGACTCCCCGGTTGGTGGCTACACCTTC. Translation gives CASSLGWDSPVGGYTF. Full variable domain (missing parts from reference TRBV5-1 and TRBJ1-2): KAGVTQTPRYLIKTRGQQVTLSCSPISGHRSVSWYQQTPGQGLQFLFEYFSETQRNKGNFPGRFSGRQFSNSRSEMNVSTLELGDSALYLCASSLGWDSPVGGYTFGSGTRLTVV.

This clonotype was detected many times. The V call is TRBV12-3 or TRBV12-4, the J call TRBJ1-3, with D tentatively TRBD1 (5 bases). There are 13 residues in the CDR3. Trimming left V 5 bases short and J 7 bases short, with 12 bases between. CDR3 bases: TGTGCCAGCAGTGCCGGACATTCGAACACCATATATTTT. This codes for CASSAGHSNTIYF.

This clonotype has ten or more counts. The chain joins TRBV12-3 or TRBV12-4 to TRBJ2-7; no clear D gene. V was pared by 8 bases and J by 5 bases, with 19 bases between. The CDR3 has 14 residues. The DNA for the CDR3 is TGTGCCAGCCGACGGGCCCGGCTCGCCGACGAGCAGTACTTC. Amino acids: CASRRARLADEQYF.

This clonotype came up a few times. The rearrangement links TRBV20-1 to TRBJ2-3; 7 bases agree with TRBD2. This CDR3 contains 11 residues. Germline-derived CDR1 and CDR2 are DFQATT and SNEGSKA (reference sequence). The V gene end was trimmed by 5 bases and the J gene end by 6 bases; junction bases not matched to a gene: 2. This CDR3 reads CSARSGDTQYF. The CDR3 DNA is TGCAGTGCTCGTAGCGGGGATACGCAGTATTTT.

The table lists this clonotype with many counts. The rearrangement uses TRBV7-9 and TRBJ1-4, with D unresolved. Germline loops: CDR1 SEHNR, CDR2 FQNEAQ (reference sequence). V shed 6 bases and J shed 4 bases, with 15 bases lying between them. This CDR3 comprises 15 residues. The CDR3 coding sequence is TGTGCCAGCAGTCGCTCCTGGGAGGGTAATGAAAAACTGTTTTTT. This translates into CASSRSWEGNEKLFF. Full variable domain (outside the CDR3, taken from reference TRBV7-9 and TRBJ1-4): DTGVSQNPRHKITKRGQNVTFRCDPISEHNRLYWYRQTLGQGPEFLTYFQNEAQLEKSRLLSDRFSAERPKGSFSTLEIQRTEQGDSAMYLCASSRSWEGNEKLFFGSGTQLSVL.